The 30 T cell receptor beta chains listed next were all sequenced from one sample in a study of T cells in Graves' hyperthyroidism and ophthalmopathy. RNA transcripts yielded amplified TCR beta CDR3 regions. The HTBI primer set drove a first-round RT-PCR of the TCR CDR3. Via MiXCR, TCRdb re-called the multiplex PCR reads, giving one row per CDR3 protein. The sample lists roughly 400,000 distinct CDR3 sequences, more than 12% occurring once. The sample comprised blood. The receptors come from a man aged 50 to 59 with Graves' ophthalmopathy.

This clonotype has at least ten counts. The V gene is TRBV2, the J gene TRBJ1-2; D is unclear. The CDR3 totals 14 residues. Per germline, CDR1 SNHLY and CDR2 FYNNEI. Trimming removed 5 bases at V and 8 bases at J, with 18 bases between. The DNA of the CDR3 is TGTGCCAGCAGTTCGGCCTCCACCCTAATCGGCTACACCTTC. Protein sequence: CASSSASTLIGYTF.

The rearrangement links TRBV18 to TRBJ2-6; TRBD1 agrees at 8 bases. Germline CDR1 reads KGHSH; CDR2 reads LQKENI. The J segment lost 2 bases and the V segment lost 5 bases, leaving 2 bases of the junction unmatched. The CDR3 is 15 amino acids. In DNA, the CDR3 is TGTGCCAGCTCAGCGGACAGGGCTGGGGCCAACGTCCTGACTTTC. Its translation is CASSADRAGANVLTF.

This clonotype was counted at least ten times. The genes are TRBV20-1 and TRBJ1-2; D call uncertain. The V gene lost 1 base and the J gene lost 7 bases, with 16 bases spanning the gap. The CDR3 is 14 residues long. Germline lookup yields CDR1 DFQATT and CDR2 SNEGSKA (reference sequence). The CDR3 DNA reads TGCAGTGCTAGAGGGCAGGCGGGAATCGGTGGCTACACCTTC. This translates into CSARGQAGIGGYTF.

Concerning this clonotype itself: One base away lies a much larger clone, so this may be a sequencing read error. The genes are TRBV19 and TRBJ1-1; 10 bases agree with TRBD1. V lost 7 bases and J lost 6; bases outside the gene matches: 14. The CDR3 extends over 16 amino acids. Looked up from germline, CDR1 is LNHDA and CDR2 is SQIVND (reference sequence). The CDR3, as DNA: TGTGCCAGTAACGATGGGACAGGGGCTTATGTATCTGAAGCTTTCTTT. This sequence encodes CASNDGTGAYVSEAFF.

The gene calls are TRBV19 and TRBJ1-3, with TRBD1 as a possible D gene (6 bases). The CDR3 totals 14 residues. The germline V and J ends were trimmed by 6 bases and 1 base, with 10 bases remaining between them. The germline CDR1 and CDR2 sequences are LNHDA and SQIVND (reference sequence). The chain's CDR3 is CASRMGASGNTIYF. As DNA, the CDR3 is TGTGCCAGTAGAATGGGGGCTTCTGGAAACACCATATATTTT.

This clonotype was detected only a few times. The chain employs TRBV6-5 and TRBJ2-1; 7 nucleotides match TRBD1. This CDR3 has 16 amino acids. The germline CDR1 and CDR2 sequences are MNHEY and SVGAGI. The J segment lost 7 bases and the V segment lost 5 bases, leaving 14 bases of the junction unmatched. This CDR3 reads CASSTRQGGSQNEQFF. CDR3 DNA sequence: TGTGCCAGCAGTACACGACAGGGTGGGTCCCAGAATGAGCAGTTCTTC.

A word on this clonotype: With a much larger clone just one base away, this may be a read error. The chain joins TRBV6-1 to TRBJ1-1, with D maybe TRBD1 (6 bases). V gave up 3 bases and J gave up 1 base, with 12 bases separating them. The length of the CDR3 is 15 residues. Germline lookup yields CDR1 MNHNS and CDR2 SASEGT. The CDR3: CASSDPATGNTEAFF. DNA of the CDR3: TGTGCCAGCAGTGATCCGGCGACAGGGAACACTGAAGCTTTCTTT.

This clonotype was seen at least ten times. The rearrangement joins TRBV5-1 to TRBJ2-7; TRBD2 is a possible D gene (6 bases). The germline CDR1 and CDR2 sequences are SGHRS and YFSETQ. The CDR3 consists of 13 residues. Deletions cut 5 bases from V and 4 bases from J, with 13 bases between. CDR3 in DNA: TGCGCCAGCAGGGAGGCTGCGGGATACGAGCAGTACTTC. Protein product: CASREAAGYEQYF.

This clonotype turned up a few times. J is TRBJ2-3 and V is TRBV30; 8 bases fit TRBD2. The CDR3 contains 14 residues. CDR1 GTSNPN and CDR2 SVGIG come from the germline V gene (reference sequence). V trimming: 4 bases; J trimming: 9 bases; junction bases outside the gene matches: 12. CDR3 amino acids: CAWMAASGSGTQYF. The CDR3 nucleotides read TGTGCCTGGATGGCGGCTAGCGGGTCGGGCACGCAGTATTTT.

The chain couples TRBV29-1 to TRBJ2-3, with D perhaps TRBD1 or TRBD2 (6 bases each). The CDR3 has 19 residues. V was cut by 5 bases and J by 4 bases, with 31 bases left in between. Germline CDR1 reads SQVTM; CDR2 reads ANQGSEA. CDR3 nucleotide sequence: TGCAGCGTTCACTATACCGGTTGGGGCAGGGGAGGTTCAGCAGATACGCAGTATTTT. It encodes CSVHYTGWGRGGSADTQYF.

This clonotype was found a few times. The V and J genes are TRBV19 and TRBJ2-1; the match to TRBD2 covers 8 bases. V lost 3 bases to trimming and J lost 0 bases; unmatched junction nucleotides: 7. This CDR3 has 17 residues. Germline V lookup: CDR1 LNHDA, CDR2 SQIVND (reference sequence). The CDR3 protein is CASSMSTGGSSYNEQFF. In DNA form, the CDR3 reads TGTGCCAGTAGTATGAGTACGGGAGGGAGCTCCTACAATGAGCAGTTCTTC.

This clonotype showed up many times. The junction does not match germline at one end; this may be a read error. This chain connects TRBV27 to TRBJ2-5; 8 bases align to TRBD2. The CDR3 is 15 amino acids. Germline values: CDR1 MNHEY, CDR2 SMNVEV (reference sequence). In nucleotides, the CDR3 is TGTGCCAACAGTTTACTAGCGGTCGAGGGGGAGACCCAGTACTTC. Translation gives CANSLLAVEGETQYF.

At least ten counts were recorded for this clonotype. The chain joins TRBV5-1 to TRBJ1-1, with D tentatively TRBD1 (5 bases). The CDR3 sequence is 14 residues long. Germline V gene sequence: CDR1 SGHRS, CDR2 YFSETQ. Trimming shortened V by 6 bases and J by 0 bases, and 12 bases separated the two germline ends. As DNA, the CDR3 is TGCGCCAGCAAACCGGGACTCATGAACACTGAAGCTTTCTTT. It codes for CASKPGLMNTEAFF.

This sequence joins TRBV28 and TRBJ2-7; TRBD1 agrees at 9 bases. Unmatched junction bases numbered 8, after V lost 5 bases and J lost 6 bases. The CDR3 runs to 14 residues. Germline V gene lookup returns CDR1 MDHEN and CDR2 SYDVKM. The CDR3 bases are TGTGCCAGCAGTGCTGCGACAGGGGGACGCGAGCAGTACTTC. Translated, it gives CASSAATGGREQYF.

The gene calls are TRBV9 and TRBJ2-7; D possibly uses TRBD1 or TRBD2 (5 bases each). Looked up from germline, CDR1 is SGDLS and CDR2 is YYNGEE. V was cut by 1 base and J by 4 bases, with 12 bases left in between. The CDR3 has 14 residues. The CDR3 sequence: CASSVSAREYEQYF. Written as DNA, the CDR3 is TGTGCCAGCAGCGTATCGGCCAGGGAGTACGAGCAGTACTTC.

This clonotype was seen ten or more times. The V call is TRBV11-3, the J call TRBJ1-5, with 10 bases aligning to TRBD1. After removal of 5 bases from V and 3 bases from J, the junction contained 7 bases not matched to a gene. Germline-derived CDR1 and CDR2 are SGHNT and YENEEA. This CDR3 contains 16 residues. The CDR3 loop is CASSTGTGETNQPQHF. In DNA form, the CDR3 reads TGTGCCAGCAGCACAGGGACAGGGGAGACCAATCAGCCCCAGCATTTT.

The chain recombines TRBV4-1 with TRBJ1-6; TRBD1 aligns across 12 bases. V gave up 0 bases and J gave up 7 bases; unmatched junction bases: 10. The length of the CDR3 is 19 residues. Germline loops: CDR1 MGHRA, CDR2 YSYEKL. The CDR3: CASSQEGQGAPLLNSPLHF. In DNA, the CDR3 is TGCGCCAGCAGCCAAGAGGGACAGGGGGCTCCTTTGCTCAATTCACCCCTCCACTTT.

This clonotype was picked up many times. This chain links TRBV20-1 with TRBJ2-1; 12 bases map to TRBD2. From germline, CDR1 is DFQATT and CDR2 SNEGSKA (reference sequence). The CDR3 consists of 15 residues. Losses at the gene ends were 2 bases for V and 9 bases for J; bases not matched to a gene: 8. CDR3 sequence: CSARLAGGPQGEQFF. CDR3 nucleotides: TGCAGTGCTAGACTAGCGGGAGGGCCTCAAGGTGAGCAGTTCTTC.

With regard to this clonotype: A much larger clone differs from this one at a single base, so this may be a read error. V and J are TRBV5-1 and TRBJ2-1; 9 nucleotides agree with TRBD1. The germline V gene encodes CDR1 SGHRS and CDR2 YFSETQ. The CDR3 sequence is 16 residues long. CDR3 in DNA: TGCGCCAGCAGCTTGGTTGTCACAGGGGGCGGAAATGAGCAGCTCTTC. It codes for CASSLVVTGGGNEQLF.

The chain couples TRBV7-9 to TRBJ1-2; no clear D gene. Per germline, CDR1 SEHNR and CDR2 FQNEAQ (reference sequence). Trimming took off 6 bases at V and 8 bases at J, with 16 bases between the two ends. This CDR3 is built from 13 residues. Here the CDR3 DNA reads TGTGCCAGCAGTAGAGACCCAACGAGAGGCTACACCTTC. Translated, it gives CASSRDPTRGYTF. The full variable domain, its missing parts supplied by reference TRBV7-9 and TRBJ1-2, is DTGVSQNPRHKITKRGQNVTFRCDPISEHNRLYWYRQTLGQGPEFLTYFQNEAQLEKSRLLSDRFSAERPKGSFSTLEIQRTEQGDSAMYLCASSRDPTRGYTFGSGTRLTVV.

This clonotype has a handful of counts. This chain connects TRBV27 to TRBJ1-2, with 9 positions matching TRBD1. J was trimmed by 8 bases and V by 6 bases; bases with no gene match: 4. CDR1 is MNHEY, CDR2 SMNVEV, per germline (reference sequence). The CDR3 is made up of 12 amino acids. The CDR3 loop reads CASRTGGTGYTF. The DNA of the CDR3 is TGTGCCAGCAGGACAGGGGGTACGGGCTACACCTTC.

This clonotype came up many times. The J gene is TRBJ2-1, the V gene TRBV29-1; 12 nucleotides line up with TRBD1. The CDR3 extends over 15 amino acids. Looked up from germline, CDR1 is SQVTM and CDR2 is ANQGSEA. The J segment lost 5 bases and the V segment lost 4 bases, leaving 6 bases of the junction unmatched. The CDR3 is CSVAGTGGSDNEQFF. In DNA, the CDR3 is TGCAGCGTTGCCGGGACAGGGGGCTCTGACAATGAGCAGTTCTTC.

The V call is TRBV7-9, the J call TRBJ2-2; 12 bases match TRBD2. The germline V gene encodes CDR1 SEHNR and CDR2 FQNEAQ (reference sequence). J gave up 4 bases and V 7 bases, and 7 bases lay outside the gene matches. There are 16 residues in the CDR3. In nucleotides, the CDR3 is TGTGCCAGCACCCGAAGGGGACTAGCGGGCACCGGGGAGCTGTTTTTT. Residues: CASTRRGLAGTGELFF.

In this sample, this clonotype turned up many times. The chain links TRBV6-1 to TRBJ2-7, with a possible D match to TRBD2 (6 bases). Looked up from germline, CDR1 is MNHNS and CDR2 is SASEGT. Trimming left V 4 bases short and J 5 bases short, with 21 bases between. CDR3 length: 16 residues. DNA for the CDR3: TGTGCCAGCAGTGGAGTAAACGGGAGTGTTCGCAACGAGCAGTACTTC. Its translation: CASSGVNGSVRNEQYF.

Ten or more counts support this clonotype. This sequence joins TRBV11-3 and TRBJ2-1, with 8 bases that match TRBD2. The CDR3 consists of 16 residues. The germline V gene has CDR1 SGHNT and CDR2 YENEEA. V was pared by 5 bases and J by 7 bases, with 13 bases of the junction left unmatched. CDR3 DNA: TGTGCCAGCAGCCACGGACTAGCCGACCGCAGAAATGAGCAGTTCTTC. Protein sequence: CASSHGLADRRNEQFF.

This chain connects TRBV4-1 to TRBJ1-1, with 8 bases fitting TRBD1. Germline V gives CDR1 MGHRA, CDR2 YSYEKL. This CDR3 region has 17 residues. The V and J ends lost 2 bases and 5 bases, in that order; junction bases with no gene match: 13. This CDR3 reads CASSQQGAGIGATEAFF. CDR3 nucleotide sequence: TGCGCCAGCAGCCAACAGGGGGCCGGGATAGGGGCAACTGAAGCTTTCTTT.

Comment on this clonotype: This clone may be a read error of a much larger clone one base away. The chain uses TRBV12-3 or TRBV12-4 and TRBJ1-5; D possibly corresponds to TRBD1 (5 bases). The CDR3 spans 15 residues. In DNA form, the CDR3 reads TGTGCCAGCAGCCAAGTTGGGGGTAGCGATCAGCCCCAGCATTTT. This gives the protein CASSQVGGSDQPQHF.

The rearrangement links TRBV6-1 to TRBJ2-1; D remains unclear. V lost 8 bases and J 4 bases, leaving 6 bases between the germline ends. The CDR3 totals 11 residues. Per germline, CDR1 MNHNS and CDR2 SASEGT. The CDR3 loop is CASGIYNEQFF. As DNA, the CDR3 is TGTGCCAGCGGGATATACAATGAGCAGTTCTTC.

J is TRBJ2-2 and V is TRBV19; 7 nucleotides align to TRBD2. Germline CDR1 reads LNHDA; CDR2 reads SQIVND (reference sequence). CDR3 length: 15 amino acids. Germline trimming cut 7 bases from V and 2 bases from J; bases unmatched to any gene: 7. CDR3 coding DNA: TGTGCCAGTACCGCGGGAGTGGGAAACACCGGGGAGCTGTTTTTT. Protein sequence: CASTAGVGNTGELFF.

This clonotype was picked up many times. The V call is TRBV3-1, the J call TRBJ1-5, with D maybe TRBD1 (5 bases). From germline, CDR1 is LGHDT and CDR2 YNNKEL (reference sequence). This CDR3 is 13 amino acids long. V was pared by 4 bases and J by 3 bases, with 7 bases between. CDR3 sequence: CASSLTVNQPQHF. The CDR3 region has the DNA TGTGCCAGCAGCCTGACAGTCAATCAGCCCCAGCATTTT.